This T cell receptor (beta chain) was sequenced for a study of T-cell memory formation after mild COVID-19. The 5'RACE method, run with constant-segment primers, produced TCR alpha and TCR beta cDNA libraries (carrying sample barcodes and UMIs). TCRdb ran MiXCR on the 5' RACE reads and lists one entry per CDR3 protein. The profile shows 200,000 or so distinct CDR3 sequences, approximately 16% of them singletons. The study, taken as a whole, reports: Clones shrinking from day 15 to 85 showed even CD4/CD8 mixes; later expanders tilted CD4+. Mainly in CM and EM were contracting CD4+ clones; CD8+ were in EMRA.

The CDR3 runs to 14 residues. The germline gives CDR1 GTSNPN, CDR2 SVGIG (reference sequence). Trimming removed 0 bases from V and 6 bases from J; junction bases left unmatched: 2. The table lists this clonotype with a few counts. Antigen specificity is unknown. Input material: PBMCs or a T cell subset sorted from them (not recorded which). This chain connects TRBV30 to TRBJ2-2; 9 bases are a match to TRBD2. The receptor was derived from an adult woman who had mild COVID-19 (a few samples of this study predate the infection). Cell type and time point are not known. CDR3 amino acids: CAWSVGLAPGELFF. The CDR3 bases are TGTGCCTGGAGTGTGGGACTAGCCCCCGGGGAGCTGTTTTTT.